This T cell receptor (beta chain) was captured in a study of T cell responses to AZD1222 COVID-19 vaccine. Study outcomes and limitations: Repertoires were sampled only after the peak T cell response. A reported finding is that nearly half of spike-specific TCRs target unmutated variant regions. In a largely white British group with more females than males, clonal diversity was possibly underestimated.

Germline V gene sequence: CDR1 LNHDA, CDR2 SQIVND (reference sequence). Trimming removed 4 bases at V and 0 bases at J, with 18 bases between. The CDR3 length is 17 residues. This table comes from immunoSEQ multiplex PCR, and its TCRdb copy is limited to in-frame clones, with some not included. The sample includes under 150,000 clones, over 75% of them seen just once. A few counts support this clone. Its specificity is not known. Source: peripheral blood, taken on day 0 of AZD1222 vaccination. This chain joins TRBV19 and TRBJ1-1; TRBD1 is a possible D gene (5 bases). The TCR originated in an adult in good health. This chain's CDR3 is CASSTSWGAFMNTEAFF. In DNA, the CDR3 is TGTGCCAGTAGTACTAGTTGGGGCGCGTTCATGAACACTGAAGCTTTCTTT.